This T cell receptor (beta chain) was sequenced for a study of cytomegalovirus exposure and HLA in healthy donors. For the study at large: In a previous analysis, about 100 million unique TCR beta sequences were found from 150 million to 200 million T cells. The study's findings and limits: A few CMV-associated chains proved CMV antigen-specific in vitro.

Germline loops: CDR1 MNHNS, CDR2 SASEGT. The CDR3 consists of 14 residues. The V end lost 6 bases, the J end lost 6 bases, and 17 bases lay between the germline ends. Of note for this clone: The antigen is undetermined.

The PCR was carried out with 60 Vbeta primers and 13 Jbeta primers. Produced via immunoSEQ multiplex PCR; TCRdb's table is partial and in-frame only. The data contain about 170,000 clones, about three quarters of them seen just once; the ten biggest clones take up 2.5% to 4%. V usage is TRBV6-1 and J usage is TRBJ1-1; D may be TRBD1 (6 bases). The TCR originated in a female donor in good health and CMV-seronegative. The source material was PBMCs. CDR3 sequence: CASRGVIQGSEAFF. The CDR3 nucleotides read TGTGCCAGCAGGGGCGTAATTCAGGGGTCTGAAGCTTTCTTT.